This T cell receptor (beta chain) was captured by sequencing in a study of CD8 T cells in Susac syndrome. RNA was extracted with the RNeasy kit, and a quantity of about 0.45 to 1 ug was reverse transcribed using random hexamers. Multiplex PCR with immunoSEQ amplified the TCR beta CDR3 across 54 Vbeta and 13 Jbeta. TCRdb called the immunoSEQ multiplex PCR reads again in MiXCR, with one record for every CDR3 protein. The sample holds approximately 210,000 distinct CDR3 sequences, 94% seen once. This CDR3 spans 14 amino acids. Per germline, CDR1 LGHNA and CDR2 YSLEER. V was clipped by 5 bases and J by 6 bases, with 13 bases between them.

The sequenced material came from CD4+ T cells from PBMCs. The sequence came from a human donor with Susac syndrome. This chain connects TRBV4-3 to TRBJ2-2; no clear D gene. The CDR3 DNA reads as TGCGCCAGCAGCGAACGAGCGAGTCCCGGGGAGCTGTTTTTT. It translates to CASSERASPGELFF.